The 10 T cell receptor beta chains presented below share a single source sample, sequenced in a study of blood T cell repertoires in COVID-19. Here immunoSEQ multiplex PCR was the method, and the copy in TCRdb shows in-frame clones only, minus some. The sample holds around 300,000 clones, approximately 90% seen once. Sequencing input: PBMCs or T cells enriched from blood (not recorded which). These receptors originate from a woman in her sixties or seventies in a cohort exposed to, infected with or recovered from COVID-19 (not recorded which).

This clone appeared a single time. The J gene is TRBJ1-5, the V gene TRBV19, with D hard to call. Germline CDR1 reads LNHDA; CDR2 reads SQIVND (reference sequence). Trimming shortened V by 3 bases and J by 7 bases, and 13 bases separated the two germline ends. The CDR3 covers 14 residues. CDR3 DNA: TGTGCCAGTAGTATTATAGAGGGTTACCAGCCCCAGCATTTT. Protein: CASSIIEGYQPQHF.

This rearrangement joins TRBV7-8 to TRBJ1-5; D may be TRBD1 (6 bases). CDR3 length: 14 residues. Germline-derived CDR1 and CDR2 are SGHVS and FQNEAQ. Between the trimmed V and J ends, which lost 6 bases and 9 bases, there was a span of 18 bases. CDR3 DNA: TGTGCCAGCAGGCGCACCAGGGGCGGGCGGCCCCAGCATTTT. Protein: CASRRTRGGRPQHF.

This sequence joins TRBV18 and TRBJ2-1; 10 bases map to TRBD1. The germline V gene has CDR1 KGHSH and CDR2 LQKENI. J was trimmed by 6 bases and V by 6 bases; bases with no gene match: 5. CDR3 length: 14 residues. The CDR3 DNA follows: TGTGCCAGCTCCGGGACAGGGGCGGCCAATGAGCAGTTCTTC. This sequence encodes CASSGTGAANEQFF.

The rearrangement joins TRBV18 to TRBJ2-4; TRBD1 matches at 7 bases. This CDR3 contains 15 residues. The J segment lost 8 bases and the V segment lost 6 bases, leaving 13 bases of the junction unmatched. Germline loops: CDR1 KGHSH, CDR2 LQKENI. The CDR3 is CASSHNTGDGDIQYF. Written as DNA, the CDR3 is TGTGCCAGCTCCCATAATACAGGGGACGGGGACATTCAGTACTTC.

This clone has just one count. The chain joins TRBV18 to TRBJ2-7; the D is unclear. This CDR3 has 15 residues. CDR1 is KGHSH, CDR2 LQKENI, per germline. V was trimmed by 6 bases and J by 2 bases, leaving 17 bases between them. The DNA of the CDR3 is TGTGCCAGCTCCCCCGACGATGGGCACCCCTACGAGCAGTACTTC. Amino acids: CASSPDDGHPYEQYF. The whole variable domain, filled in from reference TRBV18 and TRBJ2-7, reads NAGVMQNPRHLVRRRGQEARLRCSPMKGHSHVYWYRQLPEEGLKFMVYLQKENIIDESGMPKERFSAEFPKEGPSILRIQQVVRGDSAAYFCASSPDDGHPYEQYFGPGTRLTVT.

The CDR3 DNA sequence: TGTGCCAGTAGCTCCGGGACAGGGGTAACTGAAGCTTTCTTT. Translating it yields CASSSGTGVTEAFF. This chain uses TRBV19 with TRBJ1-1; 10 bases line up with TRBD1. Germline V gene sequence: CDR1 LNHDA, CDR2 SQIVND (reference sequence). With 6 bases clipped from V and 5 bases from J, the junction kept 6 bases outside the gene matches. CDR3 length: 14 amino acids.

The rearrangement uses TRBV27 and TRBJ2-2; tentative D call: TRBD2 (6 bases). Trimming removed 5 bases at V and 1 base at J, with 17 bases between. This CDR3 spans 17 amino acids. Germline values: CDR1 MNHEY, CDR2 SMNVEV (reference sequence). CDR3 sequence reads: CASSPLSPSVNTGELFF. The CDR3 nucleotides are TGTGCCAGCAGTCCTCTTTCCCCTAGCGTGAACACCGGGGAGCTGTTTTTT.

The rearrangement joins TRBV11-2 to TRBJ2-1; 7 nucleotides line up with TRBD2. The V and J ends lost 6 bases and 3 bases, in that order; junction bases with no gene match: 8. The CDR3 runs to 15 residues. Per the germline V gene, CDR1 is SGHAT and CDR2 is FQNNGV. CDR3 in amino acids: CASSAGTTNYNEQFF. For the CDR3, the DNA is TGTGCCAGCAGTGCCGGGACTACAAACTACAATGAGCAGTTCTTC.

The gene calls are TRBV19 and TRBJ2-1; D is perhaps TRBD2 (5 bases). Trimming removed 5 bases from V and 3 bases from J, with 20 bases in between. CDR1 and CDR2 from the germline V gene are LNHDA and SQIVND (reference sequence). The CDR3 runs to 17 residues. CDR3 amino acids: CASSGPPETTHYNEQFF. CDR3 nucleotides: TGTGCCAGTAGTGGACCCCCCGAGACTACACACTACAATGAGCAGTTCTTC.

This chain links TRBV29-1 with TRBJ2-4; no clear D. Germline V gene sequence: CDR1 SQVTM, CDR2 ANQGSEA. There are 11 residues in the CDR3. Trimming took 3 bases from V and 5 from J, leaving 5 bases between them. This CDR3 is CSVERENIQYF. Here the CDR3 DNA reads TGCAGCGTTGAGCGTGAAAACATTCAGTACTTC.